This T cell receptor beta chain appears in the sequencing data of a study of T-cell reconstitution after alpha-beta-depleted transplantation in children. TCRbeta library construction was performed incorporating unique molecular identifiers. TCRdb re-called the PCR reads through MiXCR, storing one row per CDR3 protein. The table lists 90,000 to 100,000 distinct CDR3 sequences, less than 15% of them singletons. This clonotype came up many times. The sample in question was PBMCs from the stem cell graft donor, obtained from the stem cell graft. The sequence was obtained from a human donor who donated a stem cell graft to a child with inherited bone marrow failure.

In DNA form, the CDR3 reads TGTGCCAGCAAGGCCCGAGGGACAGGGGACTACGAGCAGTACTTC. Protein sequence: CASKARGTGDYEQYF. The V and J genes are TRBV28 and TRBJ2-7, with 10 bases matching TRBD1. The V and J ends lost 7 bases and 3 bases, in that order; junction bases with no gene match: 9. Germline V gene lookup returns CDR1 MDHEN and CDR2 SYDVKM. The CDR3 extends over 15 amino acids.